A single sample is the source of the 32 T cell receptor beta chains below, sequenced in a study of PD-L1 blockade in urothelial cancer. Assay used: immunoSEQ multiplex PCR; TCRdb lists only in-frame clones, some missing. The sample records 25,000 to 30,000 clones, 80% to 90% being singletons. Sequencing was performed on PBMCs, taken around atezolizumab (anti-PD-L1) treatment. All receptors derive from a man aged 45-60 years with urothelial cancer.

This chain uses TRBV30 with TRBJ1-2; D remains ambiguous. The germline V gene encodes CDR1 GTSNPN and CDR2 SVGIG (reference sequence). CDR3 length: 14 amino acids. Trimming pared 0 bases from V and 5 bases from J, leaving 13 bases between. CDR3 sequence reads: CAWSVQTYQYGYTF. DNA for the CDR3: TGTGCCTGGAGTGTACAGACCTATCAATATGGCTACACCTTC.

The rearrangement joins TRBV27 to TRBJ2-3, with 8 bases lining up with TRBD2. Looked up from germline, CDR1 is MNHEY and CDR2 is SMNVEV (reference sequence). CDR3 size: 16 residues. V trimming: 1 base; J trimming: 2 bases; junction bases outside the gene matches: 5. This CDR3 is CASSLYGSGATDTQYF. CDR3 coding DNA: TGTGCCAGCAGTTTATATGGTAGCGGGGCCACAGATACGCAGTATTTT.

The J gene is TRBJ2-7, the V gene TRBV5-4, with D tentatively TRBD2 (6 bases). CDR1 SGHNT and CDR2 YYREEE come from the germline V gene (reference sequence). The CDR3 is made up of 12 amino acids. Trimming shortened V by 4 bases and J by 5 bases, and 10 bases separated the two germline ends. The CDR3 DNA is TGTGCCAGCAGCGTCGGAGGGGACGAGCAGTACTTC. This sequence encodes CASSVGGDEQYF.

CDR3 DNA sequence: TGTGCCAGCAGCCCCGGGACAGGGGGCTTGGCCAAAAACATTCAGTACTTC. This codes for CASSPGTGGLAKNIQYF. The rearrangement uses TRBV7-8 and TRBJ2-4, with 12 bases identical to TRBD1. The CDR3 covers 17 residues. Germline assignment: CDR1 SGHVS and CDR2 FQNEAQ. The J segment lost 1 base and the V segment lost 5 bases, leaving 6 bases of the junction unmatched.

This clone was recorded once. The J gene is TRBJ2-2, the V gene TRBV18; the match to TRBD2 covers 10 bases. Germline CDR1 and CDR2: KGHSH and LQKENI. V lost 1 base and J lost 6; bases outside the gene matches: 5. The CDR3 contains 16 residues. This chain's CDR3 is CASSPLPGLASGELFF. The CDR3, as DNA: TGTGCCAGCTCACCACTTCCGGGACTAGCGTCCGGGGAGCTGTTTTTT.

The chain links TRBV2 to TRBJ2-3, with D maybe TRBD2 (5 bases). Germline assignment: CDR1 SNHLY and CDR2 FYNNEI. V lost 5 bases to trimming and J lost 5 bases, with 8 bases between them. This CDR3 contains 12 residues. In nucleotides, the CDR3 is TGTGCCAGCAGTCCGGGGAAAGATACGCAGTATTTT. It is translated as CASSPGKDTQYF.

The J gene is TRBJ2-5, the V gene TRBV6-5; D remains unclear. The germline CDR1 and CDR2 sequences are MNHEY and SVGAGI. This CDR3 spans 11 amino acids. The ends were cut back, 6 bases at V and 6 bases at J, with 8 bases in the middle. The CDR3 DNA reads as TGTGCCAGCAGCCCTGGCAAGACCCAGTACTTC. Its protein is CASSPGKTQYF.

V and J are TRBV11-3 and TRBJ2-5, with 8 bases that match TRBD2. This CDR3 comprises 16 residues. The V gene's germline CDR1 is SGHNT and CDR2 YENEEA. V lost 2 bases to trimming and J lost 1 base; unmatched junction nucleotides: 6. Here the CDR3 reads CASSLSGGKGQETQYF. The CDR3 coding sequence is TGTGCCAGCAGCTTATCGGGGGGGAAGGGCCAAGAGACCCAGTACTTC.

The CDR3 coding sequence is TGTGCCAGCAGAATTAGACAGGGAGATAATCAGCCCCAGCATTTT. Its translation is CASRIRQGDNQPQHF. The chain recombines TRBV5-6 with TRBJ1-5, with 7 bases aligning to TRBD1. V gave up 5 bases and J gave up 4 bases; unmatched junction bases: 9. The germline V gene has CDR1 SGHDT and CDR2 YYEEEE. CDR3 size: 15 residues.

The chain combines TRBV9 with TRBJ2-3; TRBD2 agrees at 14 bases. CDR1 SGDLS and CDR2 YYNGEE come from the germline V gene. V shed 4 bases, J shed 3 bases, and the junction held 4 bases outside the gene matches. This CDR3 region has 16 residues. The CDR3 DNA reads TGTGCCAGCAGCCTTGGACTAGCGGGGGGAACAGATACGCAGTATTTT. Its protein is CASSLGLAGGTDTQYF.

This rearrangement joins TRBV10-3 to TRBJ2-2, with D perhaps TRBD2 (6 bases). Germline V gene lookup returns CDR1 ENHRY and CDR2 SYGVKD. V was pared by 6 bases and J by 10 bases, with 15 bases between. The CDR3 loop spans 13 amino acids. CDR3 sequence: CAISQTSSAELFF. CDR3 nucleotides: TGTGCCATCAGCCAAACTAGCTCTGCGGAGCTGTTTTTT.

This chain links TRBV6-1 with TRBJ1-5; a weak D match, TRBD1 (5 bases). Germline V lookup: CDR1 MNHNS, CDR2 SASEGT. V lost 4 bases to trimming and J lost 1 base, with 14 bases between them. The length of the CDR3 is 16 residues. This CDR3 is CASSGQQGRSNQPQHF. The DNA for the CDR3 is TGTGCCAGCAGTGGCCAGCAGGGTCGGAGCAATCAGCCCCAGCATTTT.

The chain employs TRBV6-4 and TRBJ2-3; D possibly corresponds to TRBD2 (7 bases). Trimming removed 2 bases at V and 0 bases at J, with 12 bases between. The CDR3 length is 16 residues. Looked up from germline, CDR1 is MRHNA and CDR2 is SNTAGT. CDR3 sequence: CASSDGSGGSTDTQYF. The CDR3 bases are TGTGCCAGCAGTGACGGGTCGGGGGGCAGCACAGATACGCAGTATTTT.

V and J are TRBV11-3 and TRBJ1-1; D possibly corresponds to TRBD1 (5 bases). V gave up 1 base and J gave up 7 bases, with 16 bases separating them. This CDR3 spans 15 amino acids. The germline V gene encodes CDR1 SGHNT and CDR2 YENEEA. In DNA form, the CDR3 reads TGTGCCAGCAGCTTAGTCGGGCAGGGATCTAATGAAGCTTTCTTT. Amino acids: CASSLVGQGSNEAFF.

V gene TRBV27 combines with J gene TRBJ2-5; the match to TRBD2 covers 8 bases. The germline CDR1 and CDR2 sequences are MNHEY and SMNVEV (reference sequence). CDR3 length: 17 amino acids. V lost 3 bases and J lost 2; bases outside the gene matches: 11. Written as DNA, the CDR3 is TGTGCCAGCAGTTTTCAGAGCGGGAGCGTCCTACAAGAGACCCAGTACTTC. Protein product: CASSFQSGSVLQETQYF.

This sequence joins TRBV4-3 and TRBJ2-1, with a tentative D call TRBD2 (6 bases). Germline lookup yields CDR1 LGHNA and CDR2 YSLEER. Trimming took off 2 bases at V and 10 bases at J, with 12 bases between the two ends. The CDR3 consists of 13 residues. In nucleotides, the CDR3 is TGCGCCAGCAGCCAAACAACGGGAGAGGAGCAGTTCTTC. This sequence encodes CASSQTTGEEQFF.

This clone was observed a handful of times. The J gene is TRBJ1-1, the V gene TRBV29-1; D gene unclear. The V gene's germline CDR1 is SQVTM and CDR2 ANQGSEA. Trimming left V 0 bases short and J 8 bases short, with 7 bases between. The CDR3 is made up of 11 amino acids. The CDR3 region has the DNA TGCAGCGTTGAAGACCCCAGGGAAGCTTTCTTT. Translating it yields CSVEDPREAFF.

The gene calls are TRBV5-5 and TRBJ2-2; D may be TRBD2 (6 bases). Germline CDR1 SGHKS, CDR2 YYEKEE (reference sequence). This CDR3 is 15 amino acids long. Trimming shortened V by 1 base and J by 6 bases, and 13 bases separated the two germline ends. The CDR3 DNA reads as TGTGCCAGCAGCTTGCCAAGGGAGGCGGCCGGGGAGCTGTTTTTT. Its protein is CASSLPREAAGELFF.

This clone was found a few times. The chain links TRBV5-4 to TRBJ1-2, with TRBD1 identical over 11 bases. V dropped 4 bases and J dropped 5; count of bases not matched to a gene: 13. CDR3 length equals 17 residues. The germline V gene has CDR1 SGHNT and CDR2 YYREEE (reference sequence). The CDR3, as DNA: TGTGCCAGCAGCGGAGGACAGGGGGCGATTCTTGGGTATGGCTACACCTTC. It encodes CASSGGQGAILGYGYTF.

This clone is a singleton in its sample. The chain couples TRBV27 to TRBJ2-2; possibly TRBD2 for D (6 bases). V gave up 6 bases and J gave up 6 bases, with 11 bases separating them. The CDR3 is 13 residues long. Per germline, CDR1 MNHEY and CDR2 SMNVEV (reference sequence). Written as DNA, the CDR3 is TGTGCCAGCAGCTGGGGGGTCTCCGGGGAGCTGTTTTTT. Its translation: CASSWGVSGELFF.

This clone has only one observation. The CDR3 DNA follows: TGTGCCATCAGTACCTACCAGGGGGCGCAGGATGGCTACACCTTC. Protein sequence: CAISTYQGAQDGYTF. The rearrangement joins TRBV10-3 to TRBJ1-2; 8 nucleotides match TRBD1. Per the germline V gene, CDR1 is ENHRY and CDR2 is SYGVKD. There are 15 residues in the CDR3. The V gene end was trimmed by 5 bases and the J gene end by 6 bases; junction bases not matched to a gene: 11.

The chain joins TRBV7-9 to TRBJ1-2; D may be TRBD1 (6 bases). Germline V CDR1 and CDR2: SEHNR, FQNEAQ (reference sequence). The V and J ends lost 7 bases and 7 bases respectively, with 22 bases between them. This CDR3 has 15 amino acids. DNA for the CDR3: TGTGCCAGCACCAAAAGCGGGGGGCGCGGTAGTGGCTACACCTTC. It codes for CASTKSGGRGSGYTF.

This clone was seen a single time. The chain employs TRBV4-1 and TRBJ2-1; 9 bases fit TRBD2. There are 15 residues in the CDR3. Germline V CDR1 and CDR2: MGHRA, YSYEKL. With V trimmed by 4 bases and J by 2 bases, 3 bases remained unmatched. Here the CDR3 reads CASSPTSGPYNEQFF. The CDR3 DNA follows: TGCGCCAGCAGCCCCACTAGCGGGCCCTACAATGAGCAGTTCTTC.

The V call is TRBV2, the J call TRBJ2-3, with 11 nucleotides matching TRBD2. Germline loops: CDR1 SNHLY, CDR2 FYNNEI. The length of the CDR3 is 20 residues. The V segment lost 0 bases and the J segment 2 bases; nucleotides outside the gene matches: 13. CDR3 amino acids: CASSEAPIPVLAGVTDTQYF. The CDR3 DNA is TGTGCCAGCAGTGAAGCCCCAATTCCCGTACTAGCGGGAGTCACAGATACGCAGTATTTT.

The CDR3 loop is CASSLGGQGGQETQYF. The CDR3 bases are TGTGCCAGCAGTTTAGGGGGACAGGGCGGACAAGAGACCCAGTACTTC. The rearrangement links TRBV28 to TRBJ2-5; the match to TRBD1 covers 9 bases. The germline V gene has CDR1 MDHEN and CDR2 SYDVKM. The CDR3 length is 16 residues. V shed 2 bases, J shed 2 bases, and the junction held 6 bases outside the gene matches.

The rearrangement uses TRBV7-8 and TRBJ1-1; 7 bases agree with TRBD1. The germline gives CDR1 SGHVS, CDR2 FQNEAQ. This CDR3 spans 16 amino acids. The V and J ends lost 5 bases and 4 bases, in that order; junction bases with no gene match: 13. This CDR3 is CASSPLDRVGSTEAFF. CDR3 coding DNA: TGTGCCAGCAGCCCCCTTGACAGGGTGGGTAGCACTGAAGCTTTCTTT.

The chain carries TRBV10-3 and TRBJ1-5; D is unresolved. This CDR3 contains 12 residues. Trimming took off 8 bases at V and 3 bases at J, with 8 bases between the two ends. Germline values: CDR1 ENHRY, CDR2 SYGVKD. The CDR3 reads CAIGEDNQPQHF. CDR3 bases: TGTGCCATCGGGGAGGACAATCAGCCCCAGCATTTT.

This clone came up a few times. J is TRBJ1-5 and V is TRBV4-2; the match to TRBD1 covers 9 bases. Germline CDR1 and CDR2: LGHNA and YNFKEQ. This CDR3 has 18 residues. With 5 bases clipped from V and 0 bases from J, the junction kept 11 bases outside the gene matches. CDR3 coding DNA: TGTGCCAGCAGCGCTCAAGGACAGGGGACTAATAGCAATCAGCCCCAGCATTTT. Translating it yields CASSAQGQGTNSNQPQHF.

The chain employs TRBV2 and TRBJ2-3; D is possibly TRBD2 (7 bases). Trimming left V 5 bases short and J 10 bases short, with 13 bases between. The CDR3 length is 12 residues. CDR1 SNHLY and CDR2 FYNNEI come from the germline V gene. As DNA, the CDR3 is TGTGCCAGCAGTTCCCTCGGGGGGCCGCAGTATTTT. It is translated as CASSSLGGPQYF.

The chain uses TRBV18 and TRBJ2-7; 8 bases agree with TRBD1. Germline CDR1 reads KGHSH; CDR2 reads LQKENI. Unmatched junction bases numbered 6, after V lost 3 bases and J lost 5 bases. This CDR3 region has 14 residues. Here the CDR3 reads CASSPLQGAHEQYF. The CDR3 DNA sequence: TGTGCCAGCTCACCTTTGCAGGGGGCCCACGAGCAGTACTTC.

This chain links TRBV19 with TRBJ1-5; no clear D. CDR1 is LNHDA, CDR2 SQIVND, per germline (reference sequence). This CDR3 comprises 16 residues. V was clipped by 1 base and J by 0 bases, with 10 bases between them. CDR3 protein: CASSIGWEYSNQPQHF. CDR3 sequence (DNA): TGTGCCAGTAGTATAGGGTGGGAGTATAGCAATCAGCCCCAGCATTTT.

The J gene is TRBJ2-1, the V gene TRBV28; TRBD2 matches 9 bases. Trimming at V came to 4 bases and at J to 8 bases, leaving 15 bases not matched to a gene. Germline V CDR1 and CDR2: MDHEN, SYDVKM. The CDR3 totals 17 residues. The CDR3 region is CASSSPMREGFVHEQFF. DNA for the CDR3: TGTGCCAGCAGTTCCCCTATGCGGGAGGGTTTTGTCCATGAGCAGTTCTTC.